Shown below are 21 T cell receptor beta chains from a single sample sequenced in a study of blood T cell repertoires in COVID-19. Produced via immunoSEQ multiplex PCR; TCRdb's table is partial and in-frame only. The repertoire has about 70,000 clones, 70% to 90% of them found once; the top ten carry about 1.4%. Sequencing was carried out using peripheral blood. Every receptor here comes from a human donor in a cohort sampled during active COVID-19.

The chain couples TRBV5-4 to TRBJ2-2; 7 nucleotides align to TRBD2. CDR1 and CDR2 (germline): SGHNT, YYREEE (reference sequence). J lost 1 base, V lost 0 bases, and 0 bases had no gene match. The CDR3 has 15 amino acids. The CDR3 here is CASSLAGGNTGELFF. CDR3 in DNA: TGTGCCAGCAGCTTGGCGGGAGGGAACACCGGGGAGCTGTTTTTT.

CDR3 DNA: TGCGCCAGCAGCGTAGACAGGGGCTACGAGCAGTACTTC. Translated: CASSVDRGYEQYF. V usage is TRBV5-1 and J usage is TRBJ2-7, with 8 bases matching TRBD1. The CDR3 runs 13 residues. With 4 bases clipped from V and 3 bases from J, the junction kept 3 bases outside the gene matches. CDR1 is SGHRS and CDR2 is YFSETQ in the germline V gene.

The V and J genes are TRBV5-1 and TRBJ2-3; TRBD2 agrees at 10 bases. This CDR3 is 16 amino acids long. From germline, CDR1 is SGHRS and CDR2 YFSETQ. J lost 4 bases, V lost 0 bases, and 5 bases had no gene match. The CDR3 reads CASSLATSGYSDTQYF. The CDR3 DNA follows: TGCGCCAGCAGCTTGGCGACTAGCGGGTATTCAGATACGCAGTATTTT.

With regard to this clone: At the DNA level, this CDR3 is encoded by other sequences in the same sample as well. The V and J genes are TRBV28 and TRBJ2-2, with D tentatively TRBD2 (6 bases). The ends were cut back, 8 bases at V and 9 bases at J, with 13 bases in the middle. The germline CDR1 and CDR2 sequences are MDHEN and SYDVKM. The CDR3 length is 12 residues. CDR3 bases: TGTGCCAGCTCCTTCGGAGGGAGGGAGCTGTTTTTT. This translates into CASSFGGRELFF.

The chain employs TRBV6-4 and TRBJ2-1; TRBD2 agrees at 11 bases. The CDR3 length is 13 residues. The trim removed 4 bases at V and 11 bases at J, leaving 4 bases unmatched. CDR1 MRHNA and CDR2 SNTAGT come from the germline V gene. DNA for the CDR3: TGTGCCAGCAGTGGGGCTAGCGGGAGGCAGCAGTTCTTC. Protein product: CASSGASGRQQFF.

This sequence joins TRBV18 and TRBJ2-1, with D uncertain. CDR3 length: 15 amino acids. In germline, CDR1 is KGHSH, CDR2 LQKENI. The V end was cut by 3 bases, the J end by 0 bases, with 9 bases between. The chain's CDR3 is CASSPLSYSYNEQFF. The DNA of the CDR3 is TGTGCCAGCTCACCGCTGTCCTACTCCTACAATGAGCAGTTCTTC. Supplemented by reference TRBV18 and TRBJ2-1, the full variable domain reads NAGVMQNPRHLVRRRGQEARLRCSPMKGHSHVYWYRQLPEEGLKFMVYLQKENIIDESGMPKERFSAEFPKEGPSILRIQQVVRGDSAAYFCASSPLSYSYNEQFFGPGTRLTVL.

The genes are TRBV7-2 and TRBJ2-1, with a weak D call TRBD2 (6 bases). The CDR3 loop spans 14 amino acids. The ends were cut back, 3 bases at V and 3 bases at J, with 9 bases in the middle. Germline loops: CDR1 SGHTA, CDR2 FQGNSA. The CDR3 bases are TGTGCCAGCAGCTTGCGCGGGAACTACAATGAGCAGTTCTTC. Protein: CASSLRGNYNEQFF.

In its sample, this clone was seen once. This chain joins TRBV2 and TRBJ2-5, with D possibly being TRBD1 (5 bases). Trimming stripped 4 bases from V and 1 base from J, with 13 bases between. The CDR3 has 15 amino acids. CDR1 is SNHLY and CDR2 is FYNNEI in the germline V gene. CDR3 DNA: TGTGCCAGCAGTGCGTTAAGGGGTATCCAAGAGACCCAGTACTTC. The encoded protein is CASSALRGIQETQYF. Supplemented by reference TRBV2 and TRBJ2-5, the full variable domain reads EPEVTQTPSHQVTQMGQEVILRCVPISNHLYFYWYRQILGQKVEFLVSFYNNEISEKSEIFDDQFSVERPDGSNFTLKIRSTKLEDSAMYFCASSALRGIQETQYFGPGTRLLVL.

V usage is TRBV7-9 and J usage is TRBJ1-5; D is unclear. The CDR3 length is 13 residues. CDR1 is SEHNR and CDR2 is FQNEAQ in the germline V gene (reference sequence). V was pared by 5 bases and J by 4 bases, with 9 bases between. CDR3 DNA sequence: TGTGCCAGCAGCGCGCCTAAGAATCAGCCCCAGCATTTT. Translated: CASSAPKNQPQHF.

The chain combines TRBV5-1 with TRBJ2-2; tentative D call: TRBD1 (6 bases). Germline V lookup: CDR1 SGHRS, CDR2 YFSETQ. The ends were cut back, 4 bases at V and 9 bases at J, with 13 bases in the middle. This CDR3 spans 13 amino acids. The CDR3 bases are TGCGCCAGCAGCCCAGGGGCAGCGTGGGAGCTGTTTTTT. It codes for CASSPGAAWELFF.

The gene calls are TRBV2 and TRBJ1-4; 8 bases match TRBD1. Germline V gene lookup returns CDR1 SNHLY and CDR2 FYNNEI. The CDR3 runs 14 residues. With V trimmed by 7 bases and J by 2 bases, 3 bases remained unmatched. The CDR3 loop is CASIQGATNEKLFF. The CDR3 nucleotides are TGTGCCAGCATTCAGGGGGCGACTAATGAAAAACTGTTTTTT. The entire variable domain, with the rest obtained from reference TRBV2 and TRBJ1-4, is as follows: EPEVTQTPSHQVTQMGQEVILRCVPISNHLYFYWYRQILGQKVEFLVSFYNNEISEKSEIFDDQFSVERPDGSNFTLKIRSTKLEDSAMYFCASIQGATNEKLFFGSGTQLSVL.

This chain uses TRBV5-1 with TRBJ2-1; 10 nucleotides agree with TRBD2. The CDR3 runs to 17 residues. The germline V gene encodes CDR1 SGHRS and CDR2 YFSETQ. V lost 2 bases and J lost 3; bases outside the gene matches: 8. The CDR3 here is CASSLSLAGDLYNEQFF. The CDR3 DNA sequence: TGCGCCAGCAGCTTATCCCTAGCGGGAGATCTCTACAATGAGCAGTTCTTC. The complete variable domain, with remaining parts taken from reference TRBV5-1 and TRBJ2-1, reads KAGVTQTPRYLIKTRGQQVTLSCSPISGHRSVSWYQQTPGQGLQFLFEYFSETQRNKGNFPGRFSGRQFSNSRSEMNVSTLELGDSALYLCASSLSLAGDLYNEQFFGPGTRLTVL.

For this clone: A read error may account for a junction end that differs from germline. The chain uses TRBV3-1 (or the pseudogene TRBV3-2) and TRBJ2-7; the match to TRBD2 covers 10 bases. CDR1 LGHDT and CDR2 YNNKEL come from the germline V gene (reference sequence). The CDR3 sequence is 12 residues long. The CDR3 spells CASSQGAGGPHF. In DNA form, the CDR3 reads TGTGCCAGCAGCCAAGGAGCGGGAGGGCCCCACTTC.

The rearrangement joins TRBV5-1 to TRBJ2-5, with no clear D. The CDR3 consists of 14 residues. Between the trimmed V and J ends, which lost 3 bases and 0 bases, there was a span of 9 bases. Germline CDR1 reads SGHRS; CDR2 reads YFSETQ. The CDR3 nucleotides read TGCGCCAGCAGCTCCGCAGGAAACCAAGAGACCCAGTACTTC. It is translated as CASSSAGNQETQYF.

This clone was seen a single time. This rearrangement joins TRBV28 to TRBJ1-5; the match to TRBD1 covers 8 bases. CDR3 length: 17 amino acids. Germline V lookup: CDR1 MDHEN, CDR2 SYDVKM. Losses at the gene ends were 3 bases for V and 2 bases for J; bases not matched to a gene: 9. Here the CDR3 reads CASSFNYGQGGNQPQHF. The CDR3 DNA sequence: TGTGCCAGCAGTTTTAACTACGGACAGGGCGGCAATCAGCCCCAGCATTTT.

The chain couples TRBV6-1 to TRBJ2-1; 12 bases fit TRBD2. V trimming: 1 base; J trimming: 9 bases; junction bases outside the gene matches: 4. The CDR3 contains 15 residues. The germline V gene encodes CDR1 MNHNS and CDR2 SASEGT. CDR3 in amino acids: CASSEGPSGRGEQFF. CDR3 nucleotides: TGTGCCAGCAGTGAAGGTCCTAGCGGGAGGGGTGAGCAGTTCTTC.

The chain couples TRBV12-3 or TRBV12-4 to TRBJ1-1; maybe TRBD1 (6 bases). This CDR3 has 13 residues. V was cut by 3 bases and J by 7 bases, with 12 bases left in between. CDR3 region: CASSFYGGREAFF. In nucleotides, the CDR3 is TGTGCCAGCAGTTTTTACGGGGGGCGTGAAGCTTTCTTT.

The rearrangement links TRBV19 to TRBJ2-5; 9 bases agree with TRBD2. Losses at the gene ends were 5 bases for V and 7 bases for J; bases not matched to a gene: 8. The CDR3 is 14 residues long. Germline values: CDR1 LNHDA, CDR2 SQIVND (reference sequence). The CDR3, as DNA: TGTGCCAGTAGTCCCGTAGCGGGAGCACCGACCCAGTACTTC. This gives the protein CASSPVAGAPTQYF.

The V call is TRBV9, the J call TRBJ2-5; 9 positions agree with TRBD2. The J segment lost 2 bases and the V segment lost 3 bases, leaving 5 bases of the junction unmatched. This CDR3 contains 15 residues. Looked up from germline, CDR1 is SGDLS and CDR2 is YYNGEE. In DNA form, the CDR3 reads TGTGCCAGCAGCGCTAGCGGGGTGATACAAGAGACCCAGTACTTC. This translates into CASSASGVIQETQYF.

The genes are TRBV6-5 and TRBJ2-7, with 7 bases identical to TRBD1. The trim removed 0 bases at V and 7 bases at J, leaving 12 bases unmatched. The CDR3 consists of 16 residues. Per the germline V gene, CDR1 is MNHEY and CDR2 is SVGAGI. CDR3 amino acids: CASSYSKYPGQWEQYF. The DNA of the CDR3 is TGTGCCAGCAGTTACTCGAAATACCCGGGACAGTGGGAGCAGTACTTC.

This sequence joins TRBV11-1 and TRBJ1-1, with D possibly matching TRBD1 (6 bases). Germline loops: CDR1 SGHAT, CDR2 FQDESV (reference sequence). Trimming pared 3 bases from V and 3 bases from J, leaving 8 bases between. The CDR3 sequence is 13 residues long. The CDR3 nucleotides are TGTGCCAGCAGCTTGTCAGGGGACACTGAAGCTTTCTTT. Its translation: CASSLSGDTEAFF.